A selection of T cell receptor beta chains follows, all from one sample in a study of blood T cell repertoires in COVID-19. Sequencing was performed with immunoSEQ multiplex PCR; in TCRdb, only in-frame clones are kept and a portion is missing. This table holds about 120,000 clones, approximately 82% found once. Sequenced sample: peripheral blood. These receptors originate from a man between 60 and 75 years old with acute or convalescent COVID-19. The CDR3 runs from the conserved cysteine through the conserved F or W. The order of the fields is D gene, clone size, V gene, J gene, CDR3 protein, CDR3 DNA. A D gene is named only where the DNA matches it firmly. Rows give clone size only sometimes, using once, few, many, or a class for an expanded clone.

d_call: TRBD1; clone_size: once; v_call: TRBV28; j_call: TRBJ1-1; cdr3_aa: CASSKTRTGRTEAFF; cdr3_nt: TGTGCCAGCAGTAAAACTAGGACAGGGCGAACTGAAGCTTTCTTT
d_call: -; clone_size: -; v_call: TRBV3-1/TRBV3-2; j_call: TRBJ1-2; cdr3_aa: CASSLGQPYYGYTF; cdr3_nt: TGTGCCAGCAGCCTCGGACAGCCCTACTATGGCTACACCTTC
d_call: TRBD2; clone_size: -; v_call: TRBV7-6; j_call: TRBJ2-3; cdr3_aa: CASSLGAGGVTDTQYF; cdr3_nt: TGTGCCAGCAGCTTAGGGGCGGGGGGAGTCACAGATACGCAGTATTTT
d_call: TRBD1; clone_size: -; v_call: TRBV28; j_call: TRBJ1-2; cdr3_aa: CASRGTGGPHYGYTF; cdr3_nt: TGTGCCAGCAGAGGGACAGGGGGCCCCCACTATGGCTACACCTTC
d_call: TRBD1; clone_size: -; v_call: TRBV7-6; j_call: TRBJ2-5; cdr3_aa: CASRDWTGEETQYF; cdr3_nt: TGTGCCAGCAGAGATTGGACAGGGGAGGAGACCCAGTACTTC
d_call: -; clone_size: -; v_call: TRBV6-5; j_call: TRBJ2-2; cdr3_aa: CASTMTETGELFF; cdr3_nt: TGTGCCAGCACCATGACAGAAACCGGGGAGCTGTTTTTT
d_call: -; clone_size: -; v_call: TRBV28; j_call: TRBJ1-4; cdr3_aa: CASSLLGSPNEKLFF; cdr3_nt: TGTGCCAGCAGTCTTCTGGGCAGTCCTAATGAAAAACTGTTTTTT
d_call: -; clone_size: -; v_call: TRBV30; j_call: TRBJ2-7; cdr3_aa: CAWRPALYSEQYF; cdr3_nt: TGTGCCTGGAGACCCGCTCTCTATAGCGAGCAGTACTTC
d_call: -; clone_size: -; v_call: TRBV30; j_call: TRBJ1-1; cdr3_aa: CAFWALSNLGTRTEAFF; cdr3_nt: TGTGCCTTCTGGGCCTTAAGCAACCTCGGAACAAGGACTGAAGCTTTCTTT
d_call: TRBD2; clone_size: -; v_call: TRBV7-9; j_call: TRBJ2-2; cdr3_aa: CASTPSGLAGSELFF; cdr3_nt: TGTGCCAGCACCCCTAGCGGGCTAGCGGGATCGGAGCTGTTTTTT
d_call: TRBD1; clone_size: -; v_call: TRBV7-2; j_call: TRBJ2-7; cdr3_aa: CASSLVRGYEQYF; cdr3_nt: TGTGCCAGCAGTCTTGTCAGGGGGTACGAGCAGTACTTC
d_call: TRBD1; clone_size: few; v_call: TRBV7-2; j_call: TRBJ1-2; cdr3_aa: CASSLEKQGAGYTF; cdr3_nt: TGTGCCAGCAGCTTAGAGAAACAGGGGGCTGGCTACACCTTC
d_call: -; clone_size: -; v_call: TRBV5-1; j_call: TRBJ1-6; cdr3_aa: CASSPRGGGNNSPLHF; cdr3_nt: TGCGCCAGCAGCCCCCGTGGGGGGGGGAACAATTCACCCCTCCACTTT
d_call: -; clone_size: -; v_call: TRBV7-8; j_call: TRBJ1-2; cdr3_aa: CASSLADSANYGYTF; cdr3_nt: TGTGCCAGCAGCTTAGCGGACAGTGCCAACTATGGCTACACCTTC
d_call: TRBD2; clone_size: -; v_call: TRBV29-1; j_call: TRBJ2-5; cdr3_aa: CSVATPGLAEETQYF; cdr3_nt: TGCAGCGTTGCAACACCGGGACTAGCGGAAGAGACCCAGTACTTC
d_call: TRBD1; clone_size: -; v_call: TRBV9; j_call: TRBJ1-1; cdr3_aa: CASSTWTGGGTEAFF; cdr3_nt: TGTGCCAGCAGCACTTGGACAGGGGGCGGCACTGAAGCTTTCTTT
d_call: -; clone_size: -; v_call: TRBV19; j_call: TRBJ1-3; cdr3_aa: CASSVSLGNTIYF; cdr3_nt: TGTGCCAGTAGTGTTTCGTTGGGAAACACCATATATTTT
d_call: -; clone_size: -; v_call: TRBV15; j_call: TRBJ2-5; cdr3_aa: CATSRDQGETQYF; cdr3_nt: TGTGCCACCAGCAGAGATCAGGGGGAGACCCAGTACTTC
d_call: -; clone_size: -; v_call: TRBV27; j_call: TRBJ2-1; cdr3_aa: CASSPSWGEDLSYNEQFF; cdr3_nt: TGTGCCAGCAGTCCCTCTTGGGGAGAAGACCTCTCCTACAATGAGCAGTTCTTC
d_call: TRBD1; clone_size: -; v_call: TRBV6-6; j_call: TRBJ1-6; cdr3_aa: CASSPQGARSPLHF; cdr3_nt: TGTGCCAGCAGTCCACAGGGGGCTCGGTCACCCCTCCACTTT
d_call: -; clone_size: -; v_call: TRBV3-1/TRBV3-2; j_call: TRBJ1-2; cdr3_aa: CASSQGKGRGVYGYTF; cdr3_nt: TGTGCCAGCAGCCAAGGGAAAGGGCGGGGGGTTTATGGCTACACCTTC
d_call: TRBD2; clone_size: -; v_call: TRBV28; j_call: TRBJ2-1; cdr3_aa: CASSPWTSGREGEQFF; cdr3_nt: TGTGCCAGCAGTCCCTGGACTAGCGGGAGGGAGGGTGAGCAGTTCTTC
d_call: -; clone_size: -; v_call: TRBV5-1; j_call: TRBJ1-2; cdr3_aa: CASSPGGFLGGYTF; cdr3_nt: TGCGCCAGCAGCCCGGGGGGGTTCCTAGGTGGCTACACCTTC
d_call: TRBD1; clone_size: few; v_call: TRBV28; j_call: TRBJ2-7; cdr3_aa: CASTRTGGYEQYF; cdr3_nt: TGTGCCAGCACCCGGACAGGGGGCTACGAGCAGTACTTC
d_call: TRBD1; clone_size: once; v_call: TRBV19; j_call: TRBJ1-5; cdr3_aa: CASSIAGGTQPQHF; cdr3_nt: TGTGCCAGTAGTATCGCAGGGGGCACTCAGCCCCAGCATTTT
d_call: -; clone_size: -; v_call: TRBV2; j_call: TRBJ2-2; cdr3_aa: CASSLIAGELFF; cdr3_nt: TGTGCCAGCAGTTTAATTGCCGGGGAGCTGTTTTTT
d_call: -; clone_size: -; v_call: TRBV14; j_call: TRBJ2-5; cdr3_aa: CASSQDSRETQYF; cdr3_nt: TGTGCCAGCAGCCAGGACAGTCGGGAGACCCAGTACTTC
d_call: -; clone_size: -; v_call: TRBV5-1; j_call: TRBJ1-1; cdr3_aa: CASSLAGEGRPNTEAFF; cdr3_nt: TGCGCCAGCAGCTTGGCCGGGGAGGGGAGACCGAACACTGAAGCTTTCTTT
d_call: TRBD2; clone_size: -; v_call: TRBV28; j_call: TRBJ2-1; cdr3_aa: CASSLVAGGRAGNEQFF; cdr3_nt: TGTGCCAGCAGTTTGGTAGCGGGAGGGCGAGCTGGGAATGAGCAGTTCTTC
d_call: -; clone_size: -; v_call: TRBV14; j_call: TRBJ1-2; cdr3_aa: CASSPSGQNYGYTF; cdr3_nt: TGTGCCAGCAGCCCCTCAGGACAGAATTATGGCTACACCTTC
d_call: TRBD1; clone_size: -; v_call: TRBV28; j_call: TRBJ2-7; cdr3_aa: CASSPGTGNYEQYF; cdr3_nt: TGTGCCAGCTCACCCGGGACAGGGAACTACGAGCAGTACTTC
d_call: TRBD1; clone_size: -; v_call: TRBV20-1; j_call: TRBJ1-1; cdr3_aa: CSARNQYRGFF; cdr3_nt: TGCAGTGCTAGGAATCAGTACAGGGGTTTTTTT
d_call: -; clone_size: -; v_call: TRBV30; j_call: TRBJ1-2; cdr3_aa: CAWGADSDPYGYTF; cdr3_nt: TGTGCCTGGGGGGCGGACTCTGACCCGTATGGCTACACCTTC
d_call: -; clone_size: -; v_call: TRBV2; j_call: TRBJ2-3; cdr3_aa: CASSEGVGDTQYF; cdr3_nt: TGTGCCAGCAGTGAGGGAGTGGGGGATACGCAGTATTTT
d_call: -; clone_size: -; v_call: TRBV24-1; j_call: TRBJ2-5; cdr3_aa: CATSTGAQETQYF; cdr3_nt: TGTGCCACCAGTACGGGAGCCCAAGAGACCCAGTACTTC
d_call: -; clone_size: -; v_call: TRBV27; j_call: TRBJ2-7; cdr3_aa: CASSLEGVGSYEQYF; cdr3_nt: TGTGCCAGCAGTTTAGAGGGGGTCGGATCCTACGAGCAGTACTTC
d_call: -; clone_size: once; v_call: TRBV12-3/TRBV12-4; j_call: TRBJ1-4; cdr3_aa: CASSTGINEKLFF; cdr3_nt: TGTGCCAGCAGTACCGGGATTAATGAAAAACTGTTTTTT
d_call: -; clone_size: once; v_call: TRBV19; j_call: TRBJ1-5; cdr3_aa: CASSVPQGALNQPQHF; cdr3_nt: TGTGCCAGTAGTGTACCACAGGGCGCCCTCAATCAGCCCCAGCATTTT
d_call: -; clone_size: -; v_call: TRBV19; j_call: TRBJ1-3; cdr3_aa: CASSFPPNTIYF; cdr3_nt: TGTGCCAGTAGTTTCCCCCCGAACACCATATATTTT
d_call: TRBD1; clone_size: -; v_call: TRBV24-1; j_call: TRBJ2-1; cdr3_aa: CATSARDRLLYNEQFF; cdr3_nt: TGTGCCACCAGTGCCCGGGACAGACTCTTGTACAATGAGCAGTTCTTC
d_call: TRBD1; clone_size: -; v_call: TRBV9; j_call: TRBJ1-2; cdr3_aa: CASSVSTGQGGYTF; cdr3_nt: TGTGCCAGCAGCGTATCCACGGGACAGGGCGGCTACACCTTC
d_call: TRBD1; clone_size: -; v_call: TRBV24-1; j_call: TRBJ1-2; cdr3_aa: CATSTGQGANYGYTF; cdr3_nt: TGTGCCACCAGTACGGGACAGGGGGCGAACTATGGCTACACCTTC
d_call: TRBD2; clone_size: -; v_call: TRBV7-8; j_call: TRBJ2-2; cdr3_aa: CASSLRTSGVSTGELFF; cdr3_nt: TGTGCCAGCAGCTTAAGGACTAGCGGGGTTTCCACCGGGGAGCTGTTTTTT
d_call: -; clone_size: -; v_call: TRBV19; j_call: TRBJ1-2; cdr3_aa: CASTTGIGYTF; cdr3_nt: TGTGCCAGTACTACAGGGATAGGCTACACCTTC
d_call: -; clone_size: -; v_call: TRBV6-1; j_call: TRBJ1-4; cdr3_aa: CASSEREGKLFF; cdr3_nt: TGTGCCAGCAGTGAAAGGGAGGGAAAACTGTTTTTT
d_call: TRBD1; clone_size: -; v_call: TRBV7-3; j_call: TRBJ2-1; cdr3_aa: CASSVLGQVNNEQFF; cdr3_nt: TGTGCCAGCAGCGTACTGGGACAGGTAAACAATGAGCAGTTCTTC
d_call: TRBD2; clone_size: -; v_call: TRBV4-1; j_call: TRBJ2-1; cdr3_aa: CASSQEGTSGRGEQFF; cdr3_nt: TGCGCCAGCAGCCAAGAAGGAACTAGCGGGAGAGGTGAGCAGTTCTTC
d_call: TRBD2; clone_size: -; v_call: TRBV18; j_call: TRBJ2-1; cdr3_aa: CASSPKLASGNNEQFF; cdr3_nt: TGTGCCAGCTCACCAAAGCTGGCTAGCGGAAACAATGAACAGTTCTTC
d_call: -; clone_size: -; v_call: TRBV28; j_call: TRBJ2-3; cdr3_aa: CASSPGLHTQYF; cdr3_nt: TGTGCCAGCAGTCCCGGACTTCATACGCAGTATTTT
d_call: TRBD2; clone_size: -; v_call: TRBV5-4; j_call: TRBJ2-3; cdr3_aa: CASSLARGRAPDTQYF; cdr3_nt: TGTGCCAGCAGCTTGGCTCGCGGGAGGGCCCCAGATACGCAGTATTTT
d_call: TRBD1; clone_size: -; v_call: TRBV14; j_call: TRBJ2-3; cdr3_aa: CASSSRQGWLNTQYF; cdr3_nt: TGTGCCAGCAGCTCGCGACAGGGATGGTTGAATACGCAGTATTTT
d_call: -; clone_size: -; v_call: TRBV5-5; j_call: TRBJ1-5; cdr3_aa: CASSLAGGGNQPQHF; cdr3_nt: TGTGCCAGCAGCTTGGCCGGGGGGGGCAATCAGCCCCAGCATTTT
d_call: -; clone_size: -; v_call: TRBV1; j_call: TRBJ1-6; cdr3_aa: CTSRSRGPRHYNSPLHF; cdr3_nt: TGCACCAGCAGATCCAGGGGCCCCCGACATTATAATTCACCCCTCCACTTT
d_call: -; clone_size: few; v_call: TRBV10-2; j_call: TRBJ1-1; cdr3_aa: CASSAGAEAFF; cdr3_nt: TGCGCCAGCTCTGCGGGCGCTGAAGCTTTCTTT
d_call: -; clone_size: -; v_call: TRBV21-1; j_call: TRBJ2-2; cdr3_aa: CASSKGGPLGLQKKLNTGELFF; cdr3_nt: TGTGCCAGCAGCAAAGGGGGCCCATTGGGACTACAAAAGAAACTGAACACCGGGGAGCTGTTTTTT